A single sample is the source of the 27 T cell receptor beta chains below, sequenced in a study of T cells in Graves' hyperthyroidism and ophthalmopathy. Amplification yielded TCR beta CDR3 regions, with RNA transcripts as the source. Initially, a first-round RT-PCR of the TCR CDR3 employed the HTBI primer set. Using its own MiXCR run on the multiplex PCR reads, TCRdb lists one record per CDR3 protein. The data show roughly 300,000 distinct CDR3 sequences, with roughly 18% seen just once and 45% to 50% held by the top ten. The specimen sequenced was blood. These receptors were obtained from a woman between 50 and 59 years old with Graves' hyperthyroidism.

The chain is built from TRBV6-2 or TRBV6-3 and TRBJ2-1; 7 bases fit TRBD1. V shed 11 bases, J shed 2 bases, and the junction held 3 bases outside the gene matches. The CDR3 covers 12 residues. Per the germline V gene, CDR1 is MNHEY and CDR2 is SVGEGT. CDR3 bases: TGTGCCGCGAGGGGGCCCTACAATGAGCAGTTCTTC. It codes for CAARGPYNEQFF.

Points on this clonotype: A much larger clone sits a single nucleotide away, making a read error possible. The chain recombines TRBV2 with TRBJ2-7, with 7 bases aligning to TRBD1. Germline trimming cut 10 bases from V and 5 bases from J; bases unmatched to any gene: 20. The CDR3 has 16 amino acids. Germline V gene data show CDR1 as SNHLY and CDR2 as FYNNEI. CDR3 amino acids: CAISPAVGQETHEQYF. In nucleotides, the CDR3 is TGTGCCATCAGCCCCGCAGTCGGACAGGAGACACACGAGCAGTACTTC.

The CDR3 nucleotides are TGTGCCAGCAGTTATAGCGGGGGGGCCGCCGGGGAGCTGTTTTTT. Translated, it gives CASSYSGGAAGELFF. The chain combines TRBV27 with TRBJ2-2; 11 bases map to TRBD2. CDR1 is MNHEY, CDR2 SMNVEV, per germline (reference sequence). V trimming: 4 bases; J trimming: 6 bases; junction bases outside the gene matches: 4. CDR3 size: 15 residues.

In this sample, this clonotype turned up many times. The CDR3: CASSYNGGADYGYTF. CDR3 nucleotide sequence: TGTGCCAGCAGTTACAACGGGGGCGCGGACTATGGCTACACCTTC. The J gene is TRBJ1-2, the V gene TRBV6-1; TRBD1 might be the D (6 bases). This CDR3 has 15 residues. Germline CDR1 is MNHNS and CDR2 is SASEGT. Trimming cost V 5 bases and J 3 bases, with 16 bases left between them.

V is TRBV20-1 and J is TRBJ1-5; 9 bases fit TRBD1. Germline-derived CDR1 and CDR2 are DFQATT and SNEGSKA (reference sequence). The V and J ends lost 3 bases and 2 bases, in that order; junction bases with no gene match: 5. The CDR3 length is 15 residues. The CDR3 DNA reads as TGCAGTGCTAGTCCTACAGGGGGCGGCAATCAGCCCCAGCATTTT. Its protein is CSASPTGGGNQPQHF.

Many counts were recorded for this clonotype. Written as DNA, the CDR3 is TGCGCCAGCAGCTTGGCCTCCAGGGCCGATACGCAGTATTTT. It encodes CASSLASRADTQYF. V is TRBV5-1 and J is TRBJ2-3; D possibly corresponds to TRBD1 (5 bases). Germline assignment: CDR1 SGHRS and CDR2 YFSETQ. This CDR3 region has 14 residues. V was trimmed by 0 bases and J by 6 bases, leaving 11 bases between them.

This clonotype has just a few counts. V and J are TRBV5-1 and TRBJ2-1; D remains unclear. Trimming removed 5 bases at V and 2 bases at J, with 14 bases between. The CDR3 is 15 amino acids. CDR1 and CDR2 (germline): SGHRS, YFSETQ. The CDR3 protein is CASRTGLRPYNEQFF. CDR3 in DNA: TGCGCCAGCAGAACGGGTCTCAGACCCTACAATGAGCAGTTCTTC.

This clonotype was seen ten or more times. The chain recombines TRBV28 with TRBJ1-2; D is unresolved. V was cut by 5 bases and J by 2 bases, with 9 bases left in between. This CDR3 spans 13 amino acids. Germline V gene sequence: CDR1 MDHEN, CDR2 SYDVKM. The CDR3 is CASSPDGNYGYTF. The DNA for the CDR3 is TGTGCCAGCAGTCCGGACGGAAACTATGGCTACACCTTC.

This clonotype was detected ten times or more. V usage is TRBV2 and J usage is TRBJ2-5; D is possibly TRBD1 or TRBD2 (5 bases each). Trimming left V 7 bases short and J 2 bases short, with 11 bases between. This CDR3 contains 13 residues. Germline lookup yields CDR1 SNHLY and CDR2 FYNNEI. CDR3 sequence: CASNQGRQETQYF. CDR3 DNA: TGTGCCAGCAACCAGGGACGGCAAGAGACCCAGTACTTC.

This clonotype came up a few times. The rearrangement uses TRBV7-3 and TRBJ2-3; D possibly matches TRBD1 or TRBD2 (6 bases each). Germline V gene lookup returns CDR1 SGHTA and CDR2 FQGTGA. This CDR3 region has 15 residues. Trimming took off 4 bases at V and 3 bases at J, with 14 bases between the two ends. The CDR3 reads CASSSSRGLTDTQYF. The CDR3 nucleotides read TGTGCCAGCAGCTCATCCCGGGGGCTGACAGATACGCAGTATTTT.

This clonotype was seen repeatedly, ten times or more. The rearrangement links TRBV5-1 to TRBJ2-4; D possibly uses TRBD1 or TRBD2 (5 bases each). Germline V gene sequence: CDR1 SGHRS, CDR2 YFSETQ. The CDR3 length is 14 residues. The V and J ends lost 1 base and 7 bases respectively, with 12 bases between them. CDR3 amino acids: CASSLSGGWNIQYF. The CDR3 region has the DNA TGCGCCAGCAGCTTGAGTGGGGGATGGAACATTCAGTACTTC.

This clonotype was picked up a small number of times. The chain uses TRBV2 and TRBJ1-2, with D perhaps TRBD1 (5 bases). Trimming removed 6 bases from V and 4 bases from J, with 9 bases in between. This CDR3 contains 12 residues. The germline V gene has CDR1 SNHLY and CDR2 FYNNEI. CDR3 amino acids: CASSPGIYGYTF. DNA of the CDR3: TGTGCCAGCAGCCCAGGGATCTATGGCTACACCTTC.

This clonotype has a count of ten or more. CDR3 nucleotide sequence: TGTGCCAGCAGTTTTCTGACAGGCAGCTATGGCTACACCTTC. As protein: CASSFLTGSYGYTF. The chain links TRBV12-3 or TRBV12-4 to TRBJ1-2; D is possibly TRBD1 (6 bases). Trimming took 3 bases from V and 4 from J, leaving 12 bases between them. The CDR3 totals 14 residues.

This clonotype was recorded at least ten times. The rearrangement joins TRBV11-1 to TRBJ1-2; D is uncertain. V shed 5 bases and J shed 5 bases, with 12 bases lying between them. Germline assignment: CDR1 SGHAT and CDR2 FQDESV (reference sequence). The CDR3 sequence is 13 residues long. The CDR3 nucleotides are TGTGCCAGCAGCCCCGGACGGAGTTATGGCTACACCTTC. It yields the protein CASSPGRSYGYTF. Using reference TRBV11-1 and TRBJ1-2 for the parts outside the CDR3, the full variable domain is EAEVAQSPRYKITEKSQAVAFWCDPISGHATLYWYRQILGQGPELLVQFQDESVVDDSQLPKDRFSAERLKGVDSTLKIQPAELGDSAMYLCASSPGRSYGYTFGSGTRLTVV.

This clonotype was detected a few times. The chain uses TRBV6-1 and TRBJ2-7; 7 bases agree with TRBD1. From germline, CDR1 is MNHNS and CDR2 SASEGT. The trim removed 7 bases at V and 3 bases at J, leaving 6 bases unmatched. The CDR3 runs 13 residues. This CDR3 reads CASTETGLYEQYV. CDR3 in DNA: TGTGCCAGCACTGAGACAGGGCTCTACGAGCAGTACGTC.

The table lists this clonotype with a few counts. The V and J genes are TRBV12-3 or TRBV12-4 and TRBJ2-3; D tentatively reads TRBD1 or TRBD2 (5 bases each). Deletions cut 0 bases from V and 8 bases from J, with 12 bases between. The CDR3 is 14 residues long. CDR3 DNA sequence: TGTGCCAGCAGTTTAGCGGGGGAGCCTGGTACGCAGTATTTT. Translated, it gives CASSLAGEPGTQYF.

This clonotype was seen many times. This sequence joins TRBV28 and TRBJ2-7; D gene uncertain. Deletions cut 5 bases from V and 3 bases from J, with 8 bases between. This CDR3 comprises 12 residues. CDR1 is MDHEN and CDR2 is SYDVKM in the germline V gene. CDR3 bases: TGTGCCAGCAGTCTCACCCGCTACGAGCAGTACTTC. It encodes CASSLTRYEQYF.

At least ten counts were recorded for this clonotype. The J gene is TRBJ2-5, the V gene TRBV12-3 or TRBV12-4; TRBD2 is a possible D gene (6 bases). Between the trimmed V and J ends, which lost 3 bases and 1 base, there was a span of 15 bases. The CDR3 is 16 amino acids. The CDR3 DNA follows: TGTGCCAGCAGTTTCGGGGGTTTGGAACCCCAAGAGACCCAGTACTTC. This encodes CASSFGGLEPQETQYF.

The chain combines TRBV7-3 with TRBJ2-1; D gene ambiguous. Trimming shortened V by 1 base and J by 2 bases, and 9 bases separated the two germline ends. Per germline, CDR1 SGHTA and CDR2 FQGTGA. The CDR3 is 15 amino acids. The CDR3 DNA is TGTGCCAGCAGCTTAATGGGAAGCGCCTACAATGAGCAGTTCTTC. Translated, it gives CASSLMGSAYNEQFF.

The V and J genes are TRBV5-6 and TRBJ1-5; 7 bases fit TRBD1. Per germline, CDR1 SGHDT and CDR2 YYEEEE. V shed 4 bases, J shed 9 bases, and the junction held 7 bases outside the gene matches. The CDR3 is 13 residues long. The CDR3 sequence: CASSARDSGPQHF. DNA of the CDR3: TGTGCCAGCAGCGCTCGGGACAGCGGGCCCCAGCATTTT.

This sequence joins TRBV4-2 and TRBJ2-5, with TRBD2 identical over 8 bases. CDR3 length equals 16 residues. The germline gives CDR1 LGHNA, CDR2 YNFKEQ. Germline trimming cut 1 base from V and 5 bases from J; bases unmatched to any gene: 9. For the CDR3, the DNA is TGTGCCAGCAGCCAAGCGACGAACGGGGGGGCGGAGACCCAGTACTTC. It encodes CASSQATNGGAETQYF.

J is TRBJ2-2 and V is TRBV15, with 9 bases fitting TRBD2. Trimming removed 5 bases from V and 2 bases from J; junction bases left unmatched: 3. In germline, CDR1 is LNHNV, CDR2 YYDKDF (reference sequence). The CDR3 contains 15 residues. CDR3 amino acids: CATSRGGANTGELFF. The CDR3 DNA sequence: TGTGCCACCAGCCGCGGGGGGGCCAACACCGGGGAGCTGTTTTTT.

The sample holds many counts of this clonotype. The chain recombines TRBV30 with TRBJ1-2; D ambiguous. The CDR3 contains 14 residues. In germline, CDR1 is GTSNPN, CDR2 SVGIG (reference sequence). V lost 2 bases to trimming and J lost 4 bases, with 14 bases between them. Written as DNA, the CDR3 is TGTGCCTGGAGTCGAGGGATCGATGGCTATGGCTACACCTTC. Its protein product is CAWSRGIDGYGYTF. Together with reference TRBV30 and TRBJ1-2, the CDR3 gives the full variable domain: SQTIHQWPATLVQPVGSPLSLECTVEGTSNPNLYWYRQAAGRGLQLLFYSVGIGQISSEVPQNLSASRPQDRQFILSSKKLLLSDSGFYLCAWSRGIDGYGYTFGSGTRLTVV.

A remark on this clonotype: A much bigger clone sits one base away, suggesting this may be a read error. CDR3 DNA sequence: TGTGCCAGCAGCGCCGGACTAGCGGGAGGGCTTGGGCAGTTCTTC. It is translated as CASSAGLAGGLGQFF. The V call is TRBV9, the J call TRBJ2-1, with 15 bases aligning to TRBD2. J was trimmed by 12 bases and V by 3 bases; bases with no gene match: 7. Germline assignment: CDR1 SGDLS and CDR2 YYNGEE. The CDR3 sequence is 15 residues long.

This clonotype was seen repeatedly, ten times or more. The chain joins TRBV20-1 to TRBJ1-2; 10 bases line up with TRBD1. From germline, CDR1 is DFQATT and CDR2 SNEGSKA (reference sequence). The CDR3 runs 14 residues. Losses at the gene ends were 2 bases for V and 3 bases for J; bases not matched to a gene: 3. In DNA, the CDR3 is TGCAGTGCTAGACCCGGGACAGGGGACTATGGCTACACCTTC. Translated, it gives CSARPGTGDYGYTF.

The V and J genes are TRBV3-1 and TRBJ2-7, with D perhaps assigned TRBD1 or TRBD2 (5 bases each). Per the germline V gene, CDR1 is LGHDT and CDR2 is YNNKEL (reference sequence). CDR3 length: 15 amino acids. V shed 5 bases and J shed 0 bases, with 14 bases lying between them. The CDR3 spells CASSTQGTSSYEQYF. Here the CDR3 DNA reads TGTGCCAGCAGCACCCAGGGAACTAGCTCCTACGAGCAGTACTTC.

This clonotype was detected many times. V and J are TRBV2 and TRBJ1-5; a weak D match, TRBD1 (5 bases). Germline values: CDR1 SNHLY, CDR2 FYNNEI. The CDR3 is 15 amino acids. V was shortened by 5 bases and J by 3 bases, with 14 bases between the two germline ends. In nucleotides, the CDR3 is TGTGCCAGCAGTCCACCGGGACGGCCCAATCAGCCCCAGCATTTT. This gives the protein CASSPPGRPNQPQHF.